This T cell receptor (beta chain) was recorded in a study of blood T cell repertoires in COVID-19. Study background: Some COVID-19 samples were acute and others convalescent; all came from the United States, Italy and Spain. In each case, the material was cDNA or gDNA derived from T cells, B-cell-depleted T cells, or PBMCs.

In the authors' methods: Estimates of nucleated cell counts were drawn from the amplification of reference gene primers. Here immunoSEQ multiplex PCR was the method, and the copy in TCRdb shows in-frame clones only, minus some. Clone size and the V and J calls come from that table; the DNA yielded D and trimming. Among 250,000 to 300,000 clones listed, 75% to 90% were seen once. The count of this clone is one. V dropped 3 bases and J dropped 0 bases, with 16 bases sitting between them. From germline, CDR1 is MGHRA and CDR2 YSYEKL. CDR3 length: 17 amino acids. This TCR came from a man in his thirties or forties with active or convalescent COVID-19. Sequencing was carried out using peripheral blood. The chain joins TRBV4-1 to TRBJ2-3, with a possible D match to TRBD2 (6 bases). The CDR3 coding sequence is TGCGCCAGCAGCCAGTCCTCCCGGGGGAGTAGCACAGATACGCAGTATTTT. This sequence encodes CASSQSSRGSSTDTQYF.